This record looks at one TCR beta chain sequence and its context. This record comes from a study of cytotoxic CD8 clonotypes in ibrutinib-treated CLL. CDR3 length: 13 amino acids. The ends were cut back, 4 bases at V and 3 bases at J, with 5 bases in the middle. In germline, CDR1 is SGHRS, CDR2 YFSETQ. Libraries were prepared by immunoSEQ multiplex PCR; TCRdb keeps only in-frame clonotypes and omits some of them. Of around 310,000 clones detected, more than 65% appear once; the ten largest clones hold more than 6%. The sequence was collected from a human donor with chronic lymphocytic leukemia. The V and J genes are TRBV5-1 and TRBJ2-6; no definite D call. The sample in question was PBMCs, obtained before ibrutinib treatment. The CDR3 is CASSPNGANVLTF. The CDR3 bases are TGCGCCAGCAGCCCGAATGGGGCCAACGTCCTGACTTTC.